In its sample, the clone carrying this T cell receptor (beta chain) was seen many times. The antigen is undetermined. This sample was included in a study of neurological immune-mediated disorders. General study results and limits: The study found no CDR3 amino acid sequences shared by expanded clones across subjects, suggesting private repertoires in all groups.

The unsorted libraries originated from 2 million PBMCs kept at -80 C. The authors made cDNA by 5'RACE with 10-nucleotide random UMIs. Every sequencing run gave over 170 million TCR-beta sequences, taken from 15-18 subjects. TCRdb passed the 5' RACE reads through MiXCR, listing each CDR3 protein once. Of roughly 24,000 distinct CDR3 sequences in the sample, approximately 13% were seen once. The CDR3 spans 16 residues. Germline V gives CDR1 SGHDN, CDR2 FVKESK. V shed 3 bases and J 5 bases; nucleotides not matched to a gene: 12. The receptor was isolated from an older woman with HTLV-1-associated myelopathy (HAM/TSP). Sequencing was carried out using PBMCs. J is TRBJ2-7 and V is TRBV14, with 8 nucleotides matching TRBD1. The CDR3 DNA sequence: TGTGCCAGCAGCCACGGACGAAGGACAGGGTCCAACGAGCAGTACTTC. As protein: CASSHGRRTGSNEQYF.